Listed here are 6 T cell receptor beta chains from one sample, sequenced in a study of control samples from healthy donors and cancer patients. Clones were read by immunoSEQ multiplex PCR, and TCRdb kept only the in-frame ones, dropping some. The table has around 130,000 clones, nearly 90% seen once. Sequencing was done on a sample of blood. These receptors were obtained from a man between 50 and 59 years old in good health.

The rearrangement uses TRBV3-1 (or the pseudogene TRBV3-2) and TRBJ2-7; no definite D call. Trimming shortened V by 6 bases and J by 7 bases, and 13 bases separated the two germline ends. This CDR3 spans 12 amino acids. Germline-derived CDR1 and CDR2 are LGHDT and YNNKEL (reference sequence). CDR3 region: CASSRDALEQYF. DNA of the CDR3: TGTGCCAGCAGTCGAGACGCCCTGGAGCAGTACTTC.

The V and J genes are TRBV5-1 and TRBJ2-3; 10 bases are a match to TRBD1. The germline CDR1 and CDR2 sequences are SGHRS and YFSETQ. The length of the CDR3 is 14 residues. Trimming at V came to 3 bases and at J to 5 bases, leaving 3 bases not matched to a gene. The CDR3 DNA is TGCGCCAGCAGCTCGGGACAGGGGATAGATACGCAGTATTTT. This gives the protein CASSSGQGIDTQYF.

In this sample, this clone turned up once. This sequence joins TRBV29-1 and TRBJ1-1; unclear D gene. CDR3 length equals 11 residues. The germline V gene has CDR1 SQVTM and CDR2 ANQGSEA. V was trimmed by 5 bases and J by 1 base, leaving 5 bases between them. The CDR3 loop is CSVYKNTEAFF. The CDR3 DNA is TGCAGCGTTTATAAGAACACTGAAGCTTTCTTT.

The chain is built from TRBV13 and TRBJ1-2, with TRBD1 matching over 8 bases. V lost 4 bases to trimming and J lost 5 bases; unmatched junction nucleotides: 12. The CDR3 sequence is 16 residues long. The germline V gene encodes CDR1 PRHDT and CDR2 FYEKMQ (reference sequence). The CDR3 region has the DNA TGTGCCAGCAGCTACGGACAGGGTTTCAGCGGGTATGGCTACACCTTC. It is translated as CASSYGQGFSGYGYTF. Full variable domain (missing parts from reference TRBV13 and TRBJ1-2): AAGVIQSPRHLIKEKRETATLKCYPIPRHDTVYWYQQGPGQDPQFLISFYEKMQSDKGSIPDRFSAQQFSDYHSELNMSSLELGDSALYFCASSYGQGFSGYGYTFGSGTRLTVV.

V is TRBV30 and J is TRBJ2-5, with D perhaps TRBD2 (6 bases). Trimming left V 4 bases short and J 2 bases short, with 11 bases between. CDR3 length: 13 residues. Germline V gene data show CDR1 as GTSNPN and CDR2 as SVGIG (reference sequence). The CDR3 DNA is TGTGCCTGGATCGTTGCGGGACAAGAGACCCAGTACTTC. Its translation is CAWIVAGQETQYF.

This sequence joins TRBV25-1 and TRBJ2-7; TRBD2 might be the D (5 bases). Trimming stripped 1 base from V and 1 base from J, with 17 bases between. There are 17 residues in the CDR3. Germline CDR1 MGHDK, CDR2 SYGVNS. CDR3 amino acids: CASSESGSFGKSYEQYF. CDR3 nucleotide sequence: TGTGCCAGCAGTGAATCTGGTAGTTTCGGGAAATCCTACGAGCAGTACTTC.